The present T cell receptor beta chain was sequenced within a study of blood T cell repertoires in COVID-19. Sequencing used immunoSEQ multiplex PCR; TCRdb keeps in-frame clones, though not all of them. The profile shows over 95,000 clones, around 81% of them singletons. CDR3 length: 14 amino acids. Germline lookup yields CDR1 SGHTA and CDR2 FQGNSA. The ends lost 5 bases at V and 5 bases at J; junction bases unmatched: 4. This TCR came from a human donor in a cohort sampled during active COVID-19. V gene TRBV7-2 combines with J gene TRBJ2-5; 11 nucleotides match TRBD1. The material sequenced was peripheral blood. The DNA of the CDR3 is TGTGCCAGCAGCGTGGACAGGGGGCTGGAGACCCAGTACTTC. Encoded protein: CASSVDRGLETQYF. The full variable domain, completed using reference TRBV7-2 and TRBJ2-5, is GAGVSQSPSNKVTEKGKDVELRCDPISGHTALYWYRQSLGQGLEFLIYFQGNSAPDKSGLPSDRFSAERTGGSVSTLTIQRTQQEDSAVYLCASSVDRGLETQYFGPGTRLLVL.